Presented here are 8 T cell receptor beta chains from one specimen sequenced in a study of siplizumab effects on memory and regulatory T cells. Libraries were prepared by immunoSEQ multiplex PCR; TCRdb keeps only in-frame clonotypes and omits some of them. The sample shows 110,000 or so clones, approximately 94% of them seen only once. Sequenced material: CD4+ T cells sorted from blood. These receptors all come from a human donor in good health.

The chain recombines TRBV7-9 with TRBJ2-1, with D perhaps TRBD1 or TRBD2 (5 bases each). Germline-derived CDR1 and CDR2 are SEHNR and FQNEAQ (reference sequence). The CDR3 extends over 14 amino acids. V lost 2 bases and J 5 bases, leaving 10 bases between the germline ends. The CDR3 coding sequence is TGTGCCAGCAGCTTACAGGGAGAGCACAATGAGCAGTTCTTC. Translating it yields CASSLQGEHNEQFF.

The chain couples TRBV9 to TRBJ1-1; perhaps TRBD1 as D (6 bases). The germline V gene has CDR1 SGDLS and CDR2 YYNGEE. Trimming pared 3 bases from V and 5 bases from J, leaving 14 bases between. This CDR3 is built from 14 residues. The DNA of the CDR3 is TGTGCCAGCAGCGAACAGGGAGTGGAAACTGAAGCTTTCTTT. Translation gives CASSEQGVETEAFF.

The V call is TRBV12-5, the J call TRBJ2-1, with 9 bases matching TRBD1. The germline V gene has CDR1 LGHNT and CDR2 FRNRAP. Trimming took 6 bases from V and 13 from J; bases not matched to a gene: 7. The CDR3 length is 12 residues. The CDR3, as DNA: TGTGCTAGTGGGGTAGGGACAGGGCGACAGTTCTTC. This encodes CASGVGTGRQFF. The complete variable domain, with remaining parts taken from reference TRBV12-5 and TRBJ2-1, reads DARVTQTPRHKVTEMGQEVTMRCQPILGHNTVFWYRQTMMQGLELLAYFRNRAPLDDSGMPKDRFSAEMPDATLATLKIQPSEPRDSAVYFCASGVGTGRQFFGPGTRLTVL.

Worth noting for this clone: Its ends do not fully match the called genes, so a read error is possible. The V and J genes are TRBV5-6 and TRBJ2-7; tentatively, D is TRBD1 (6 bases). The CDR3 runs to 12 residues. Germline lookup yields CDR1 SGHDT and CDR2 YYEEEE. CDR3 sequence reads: CASSLPQGKIFF. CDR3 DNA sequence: TGTGCCAGCAGCTTGCCACAGGGCAAAATCTTCTTC.

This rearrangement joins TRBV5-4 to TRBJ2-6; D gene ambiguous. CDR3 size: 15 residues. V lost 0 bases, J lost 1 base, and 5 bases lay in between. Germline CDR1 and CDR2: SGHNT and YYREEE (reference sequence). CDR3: CASSLVGSGANVLTF. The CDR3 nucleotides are TGTGCCAGCAGCTTGGTGGGTTCTGGGGCCAACGTCCTGACTTTC.

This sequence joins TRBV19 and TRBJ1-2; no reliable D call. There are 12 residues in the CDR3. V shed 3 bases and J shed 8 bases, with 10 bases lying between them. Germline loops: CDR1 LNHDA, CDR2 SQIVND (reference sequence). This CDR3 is CASSIFEAGYTF. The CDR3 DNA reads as TGTGCCAGTAGTATTTTCGAGGCCGGCTACACCTTC.

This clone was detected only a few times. CDR3 bases: TGCGCCAGTATGGGGCCCAACGAGCAGTACTTC. It yields the protein CASMGPNEQYF. The rearrangement uses TRBV5-1 and TRBJ2-7, with D possibly matching TRBD1 (5 bases). The CDR3 is made up of 11 amino acids. Trimming removed 8 bases from V and 5 bases from J, with 11 bases in between. The germline V gene encodes CDR1 SGHRS and CDR2 YFSETQ.

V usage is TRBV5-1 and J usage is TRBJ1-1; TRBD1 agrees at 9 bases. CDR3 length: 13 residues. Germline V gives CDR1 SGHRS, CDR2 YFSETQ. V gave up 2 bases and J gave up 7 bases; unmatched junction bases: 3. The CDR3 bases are TGCGCCAGCAGCTTACAGGGGGCGATTGAAGCTTTCTTT. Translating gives CASSLQGAIEAFF.